The 7 T cell receptor beta chains listed next were all sequenced from one sample in a study of T cells in Graves' hyperthyroidism and ophthalmopathy. TCR beta CDR3 region amplification was performed from RNA transcripts. HTBI primers were the set used in a first-round RT-PCR of the TCR CDR3. TCRdb re-called the multiplex PCR reads with MiXCR, one entry per CDR3 protein. The top ten hold approximately 8.4% of the sample, which has fewer than 750,000 distinct CDR3 sequences, around 46% seen once. Sequenced input: peripheral blood or thyroid tissue (not recorded which). These receptors were obtained from a woman aged 18 to 35 with Graves' hyperthyroidism.

The chain combines TRBV12-5 with TRBJ1-1; TRBD1 agrees at 7 bases. CDR1 and CDR2 from the germline V gene are LGHNT and FRNRAP. Trimming at V came to 1 base and at J to 7 bases, leaving 0 bases not matched to a gene. There are 12 residues in the CDR3. Here the CDR3 reads CASGLGTGEAFF. In nucleotides, the CDR3 is TGTGCTAGTGGTTTGGGGACAGGTGAAGCTTTCTTT.

V usage is TRBV11-2 and J usage is TRBJ2-3, with D possibly being TRBD2 (5 bases). The CDR3 sequence is 13 residues long. V was clipped by 5 bases and J by 4 bases, with 10 bases between them. Looked up from germline, CDR1 is SGHAT and CDR2 is FQNNGV. The CDR3, as DNA: TGTGCCAGCAGCACCCAACTAGCAGATACGCAGTATTTT. Translating gives CASSTQLADTQYF.

This clonotype was recorded at least ten times. The rearrangement links TRBV4-2 to TRBJ2-1; D is unresolved. Trimming pared 0 bases from V and 10 bases from J, leaving 10 bases between. The V gene's germline CDR1 is LGHNA and CDR2 YNFKEQ. This CDR3 comprises 13 residues. DNA for the CDR3: TGTGCCAGCAGCCAAGATAAAGTAGGAGAGCAGTTCTTC. Protein sequence: CASSQDKVGEQFF.

This chain links TRBV24-1 with TRBJ1-2, with 7 bases matching TRBD1. CDR1 and CDR2 (germline): KGHDR, SFDVKD. This CDR3 is built from 12 residues. V was pared by 2 bases and J by 9 bases, with 2 bases of the junction left unmatched. The CDR3 is CATSDWTGCYTF. Written as DNA, the CDR3 is TGTGCCACCAGTGATTGGACAGGATGCTACACCTTC.

The V and J genes are TRBV12-3 or TRBV12-4 and TRBJ1-2; TRBD1 agrees at 7 bases. The CDR3 is 16 amino acids. J lost 6 bases, V lost 5 bases, and 15 bases had no gene match. The CDR3 DNA is TGTGCCAGCAGTGCTCGGGGACAGTTCCCGGGAGATGGCTACACCTTC. Amino acid sequence: CASSARGQFPGDGYTF.

Details on this clonotype: This may arise from a read error, as a much more abundant clone is one base away. This chain uses TRBV7-2 with TRBJ1-4; no clear D. The CDR3 spans 14 residues. From germline, CDR1 is SGHTA and CDR2 FQGNSA. Trimming left V 4 bases short and J 8 bases short, with 14 bases between. CDR3 protein: CASSSTDGREKLFF. CDR3 sequence (DNA): TGTGCCAGCAGCTCAACAGACGGGAGGGAAAAACTGTTTTTT.

In DNA, the CDR3 is TGCAGCTTGTGGACTAGCGGGAGTAGCGCAGATACGCAGTATTTT. This codes for CSLWTSGSSADTQYF. The V call is TRBV29-1, the J call TRBJ2-3, with TRBD2 matching 13 bases. Germline V gives CDR1 SQVTM, CDR2 ANQGSEA. The CDR3 contains 15 residues. The J segment lost 4 bases and the V segment lost 8 bases, leaving 9 bases of the junction unmatched.